Each of the 10 T cell receptor beta chains below was sequenced from the same sample in a study of T cells in Graves' hyperthyroidism and ophthalmopathy. Amplification of TCR beta CDR3 regions was performed using RNA transcripts as template. A set of HTBI primers served as the primers for a first-round RT-PCR of the TCR CDR3. One entry per CDR3 protein results from TCRdb running MiXCR on the multiplex PCR reads. The table has 130,000 to 150,000 distinct CDR3 sequences, approximately 24% seen once. Specimen: blood. These receptors all stem from a woman aged 45-60 years with Graves' hyperthyroidism that later progressed to Graves' ophthalmopathy.

This clonotype was observed many times. The rearrangement links TRBV28 to TRBJ2-1; D possibly corresponds to TRBD2 (5 bases). The ends were cut back, 5 bases at V and 7 bases at J, with 15 bases in the middle. This CDR3 spans 14 amino acids. Germline CDR1 is MDHEN and CDR2 is SYDVKM. This CDR3 is CASSTRRQWNEQFF. DNA for the CDR3: TGTGCCAGCAGTACTCGGAGGCAGTGGAATGAGCAGTTCTTC.

The V and J genes are TRBV6-1 and TRBJ1-1; D unclear. The V end was cut by 6 bases, the J end by 2 bases, with 7 bases between. The CDR3 spans 12 residues. CDR1 MNHNS and CDR2 SASEGT come from the germline V gene. CDR3 sequence (DNA): TGTGCCAGCAGAAGACGTAACACTGAAGCTTTCTTT. The encoded protein is CASRRRNTEAFF.

This clonotype came up many times. This chain links TRBV2 with TRBJ1-4; D may be TRBD1 (5 bases). Germline lookup yields CDR1 SNHLY and CDR2 FYNNEI. The CDR3 length is 14 residues. V lost 7 bases and J 3 bases, leaving 12 bases between the germline ends. Here the CDR3 DNA reads TGTGCCAGCATGCAACAGGTCTCTAATGAAAAACTGTTTTTT. Protein sequence: CASMQQVSNEKLFF.

This clonotype turned up a few times. The CDR3 DNA is TGTGCCAGCGCACCGGGACAGCCACCTTATGGCTACACCTTC. Translating it yields CASAPGQPPYGYTF. The chain recombines TRBV3-1 with TRBJ1-2; 7 bases are shared with TRBD1. Germline CDR1 reads LGHDT; CDR2 reads YNNKEL (reference sequence). V shed 8 bases and J 5 bases; nucleotides not matched to a gene: 11. The CDR3 spans 14 residues.

This clonotype was counted many times. The rearrangement links TRBV7-9 to TRBJ2-3; 14 bases align to TRBD2. The CDR3 consists of 21 residues. Germline V gene sequence: CDR1 SEHNR, CDR2 FQNEAQ (reference sequence). Trimming cost V 5 bases and J 6 bases; bases outside gene matches: 22. CDR3 nucleotide sequence: TGTGCCAGCAGCCAAATCCCCAGGACTAGCGGGAGGTATATCGTCTTGGATACGCAGTATTTT. This codes for CASSQIPRTSGRYIVLDTQYF.

Ten or more counts support this clonotype. V usage is TRBV6-1 and J usage is TRBJ1-1; D is unclear. The CDR3 has 16 amino acids. Germline V CDR1 and CDR2: MNHNS, SASEGT. Trimming shortened V by 5 bases and J by 2 bases, and 18 bases separated the two germline ends. CDR3 in DNA: TGTGCCAGCAGTCGAACCACACTAAAGCAAAACACTGAAGCTTTCTTT. This gives the protein CASSRTTLKQNTEAFF.

This clonotype was counted only a few times. Just one base apart from a much larger clone, this may be a read error. V gene TRBV4-2 combines with J gene TRBJ2-3, with 7 bases identical to TRBD2. The CDR3 extends over 17 amino acids. Looked up from germline, CDR1 is LGHNA and CDR2 is YNFKEQ. V lost 2 bases to trimming and J lost 2 bases; unmatched junction nucleotides: 10. CDR3 nucleotides: TGTGCCAGCAGCCAATATGTTGTAGCGGGTGACACAGATACGCAGTATTTT. It specifies CASSQYVVAGDTDTQYF.

The chain combines TRBV19 with TRBJ1-1, with no clear D. The germline CDR1 and CDR2 sequences are LNHDA and SQIVND (reference sequence). The CDR3 is 13 amino acids. The ends were cut back, 6 bases at V and 4 bases at J, with 12 bases in the middle. CDR3 sequence: CASRTPKGTEAFF. The CDR3 bases are TGTGCCAGTAGGACCCCGAAGGGCACTGAAGCTTTCTTT.

This clonotype was recorded at least ten times. V usage is TRBV18 and J usage is TRBJ2-7; D possibly matches TRBD1 or TRBD2 (5 bases each). The CDR3 is 15 residues long. V was pared by 6 bases and J by 0 bases, with 15 bases between. Per germline, CDR1 KGHSH and CDR2 LQKENI. The CDR3, as DNA: TGTGCCAGCTCCCCCGGGACGTCGAGCTCCTACGAGCAGTACTTC. Translation gives CASSPGTSSSYEQYF.

This clonotype occurred many times. The V call is TRBV30, the J call TRBJ1-6, with 7 positions matching TRBD1. Per the germline V gene, CDR1 is GTSNPN and CDR2 is SVGIG (reference sequence). This CDR3 is built from 14 residues. V gave up 5 bases and J gave up 7 bases; unmatched junction bases: 8. CDR3 sequence reads: CAWDRGQPNSPLHF. The CDR3 nucleotides are TGTGCCTGGGATAGGGGACAGCCGAATTCACCCCTCCACTTT.